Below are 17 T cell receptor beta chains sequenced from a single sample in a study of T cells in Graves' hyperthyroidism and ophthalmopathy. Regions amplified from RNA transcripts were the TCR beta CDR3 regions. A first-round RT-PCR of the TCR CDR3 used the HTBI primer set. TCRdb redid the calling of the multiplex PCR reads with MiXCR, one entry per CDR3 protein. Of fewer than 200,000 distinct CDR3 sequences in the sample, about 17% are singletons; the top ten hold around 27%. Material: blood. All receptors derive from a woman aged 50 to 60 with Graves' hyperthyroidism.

CDR3 sequence (DNA): TGTGCCAGCAAACAGGGGGATAACTATGGCTACACCTTC. It codes for CASKQGDNYGYTF. V usage is TRBV6-4 and J usage is TRBJ1-2, with TRBD1 identical over 8 bases. Germline V CDR1 and CDR2: MRHNA, SNTAGT. This CDR3 spans 13 amino acids. V lost 7 bases, J lost 1 base, and 2 bases stayed unmatched.

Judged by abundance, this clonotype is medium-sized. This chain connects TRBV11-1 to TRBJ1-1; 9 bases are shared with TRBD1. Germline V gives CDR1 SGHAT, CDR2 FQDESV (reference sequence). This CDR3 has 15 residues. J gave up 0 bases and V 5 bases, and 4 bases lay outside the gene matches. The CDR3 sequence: CASSTGTGLNTEAFF. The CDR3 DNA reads TGTGCCAGCAGCACCGGGACAGGGCTGAACACTGAAGCTTTCTTT.

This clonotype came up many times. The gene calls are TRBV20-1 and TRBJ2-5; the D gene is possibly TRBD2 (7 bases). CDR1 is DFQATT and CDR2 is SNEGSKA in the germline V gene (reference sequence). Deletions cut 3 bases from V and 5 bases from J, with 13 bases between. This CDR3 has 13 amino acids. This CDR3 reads CSASGGPRETQYF. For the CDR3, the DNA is TGCAGTGCTAGCGGGGGGCCACGGGAGACCCAGTACTTC.

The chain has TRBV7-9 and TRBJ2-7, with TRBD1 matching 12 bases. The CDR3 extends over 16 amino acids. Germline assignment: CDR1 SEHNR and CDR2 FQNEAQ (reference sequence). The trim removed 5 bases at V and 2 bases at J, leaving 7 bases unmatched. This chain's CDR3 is CASSHRDRGLPYEQYF. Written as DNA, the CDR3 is TGTGCCAGCAGCCACCGGGACAGGGGGCTCCCCTACGAGCAGTACTTC.

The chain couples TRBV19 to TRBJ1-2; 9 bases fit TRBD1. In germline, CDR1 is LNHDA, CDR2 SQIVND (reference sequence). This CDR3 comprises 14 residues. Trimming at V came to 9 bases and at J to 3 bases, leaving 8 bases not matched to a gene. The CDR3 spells CARTSGQGDYGYTF. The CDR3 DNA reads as TGTGCCAGGACCTCGGGACAGGGAGACTATGGCTACACCTTC. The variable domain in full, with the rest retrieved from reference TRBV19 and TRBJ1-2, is DGGITQSPKYLFRKEGQNVTLSCEQNLNHDAMYWYRQDPGQGLRLIYYSQIVNDFQKGDIAEGYSVSREKKESFPLTVTSAQKNPTAFYLCARTSGQGDYGYTFGSGTRLTVV.

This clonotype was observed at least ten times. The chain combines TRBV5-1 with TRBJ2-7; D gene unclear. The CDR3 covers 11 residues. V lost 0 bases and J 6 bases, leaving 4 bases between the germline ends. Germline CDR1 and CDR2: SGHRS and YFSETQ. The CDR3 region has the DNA TGCGCCAGCAGCTTGGGGCCCGAGCAGTACTTC. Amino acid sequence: CASSLGPEQYF.

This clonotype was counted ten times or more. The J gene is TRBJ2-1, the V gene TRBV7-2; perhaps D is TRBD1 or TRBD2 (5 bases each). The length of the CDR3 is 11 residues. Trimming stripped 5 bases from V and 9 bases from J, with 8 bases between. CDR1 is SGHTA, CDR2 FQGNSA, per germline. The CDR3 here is CASSTGGEQFF. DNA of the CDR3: TGTGCCAGCAGCACTGGGGGTGAGCAGTTCTTC. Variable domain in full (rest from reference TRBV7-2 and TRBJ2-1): GAGVSQSPSNKVTEKGKDVELRCDPISGHTALYWYRQSLGQGLEFLIYFQGNSAPDKSGLPSDRFSAERTGGSVSTLTIQRTQQEDSAVYLCASSTGGEQFFGPGTRLTVL.

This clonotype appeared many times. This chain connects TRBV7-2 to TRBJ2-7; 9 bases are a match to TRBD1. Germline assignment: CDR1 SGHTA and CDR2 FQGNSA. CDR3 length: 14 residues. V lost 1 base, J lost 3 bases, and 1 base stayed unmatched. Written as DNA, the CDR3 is TGTGCCAGCAGCTTAGGGACAGGGGTCTACGAGCAGTACTTC. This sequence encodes CASSLGTGVYEQYF.

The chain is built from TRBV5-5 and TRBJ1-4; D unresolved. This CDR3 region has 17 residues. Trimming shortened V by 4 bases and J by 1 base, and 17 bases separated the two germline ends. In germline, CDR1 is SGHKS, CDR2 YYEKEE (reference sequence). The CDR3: CASSLKENRQTNEKLFF. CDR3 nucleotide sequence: TGTGCCAGCAGCCTTAAAGAAAACCGGCAAACTAATGAAAAACTGTTTTTT.

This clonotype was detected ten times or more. The CDR3 bases are TGTGCCAGTAACCCCGTGGAGGGCGATAGCTCACCCCTCCACTTT. This codes for CASNPVEGDSSPLHF. This chain joins TRBV19 and TRBJ1-6; D ambiguous. Germline V gene lookup returns CDR1 LNHDA and CDR2 SQIVND (reference sequence). The V and J ends lost 7 bases and 10 bases respectively, with 20 bases between them. This CDR3 contains 15 residues.

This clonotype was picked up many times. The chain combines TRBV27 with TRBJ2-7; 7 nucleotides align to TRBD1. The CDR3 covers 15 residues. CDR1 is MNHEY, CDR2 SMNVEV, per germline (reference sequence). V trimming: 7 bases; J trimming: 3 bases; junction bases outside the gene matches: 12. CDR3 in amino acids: CASTFTGARVYEQYF. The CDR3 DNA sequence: TGTGCCAGCACATTTACAGGGGCAAGGGTCTACGAGCAGTACTTC.

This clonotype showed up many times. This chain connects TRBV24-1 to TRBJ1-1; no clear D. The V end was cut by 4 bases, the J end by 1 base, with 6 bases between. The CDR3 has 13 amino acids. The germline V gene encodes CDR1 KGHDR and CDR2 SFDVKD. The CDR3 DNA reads TGTGCCACCAGTGAATCAGGGAACACTGAAGCTTTCTTT. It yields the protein CATSESGNTEAFF.

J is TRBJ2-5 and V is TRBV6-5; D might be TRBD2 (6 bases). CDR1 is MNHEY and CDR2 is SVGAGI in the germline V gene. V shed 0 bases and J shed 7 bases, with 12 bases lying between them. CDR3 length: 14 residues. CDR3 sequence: CASSYSSQGGTQYF. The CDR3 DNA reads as TGTGCCAGCAGTTACTCGAGTCAGGGAGGGACCCAGTACTTC.

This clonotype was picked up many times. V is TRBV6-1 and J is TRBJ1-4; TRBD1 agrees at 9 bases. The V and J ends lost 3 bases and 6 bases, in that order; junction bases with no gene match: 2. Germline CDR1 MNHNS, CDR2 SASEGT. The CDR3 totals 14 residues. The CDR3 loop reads CASSEGTGYEKLFF. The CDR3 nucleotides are TGTGCCAGCAGTGAGGGGACAGGGTATGAAAAACTGTTTTTT.

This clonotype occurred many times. In DNA form, the CDR3 reads TGTGCCAGCAGCTTAGGTAGAACCGGACAGGAAGCTTTCTTT. This gives the protein CASSLGRTGQEAFF. The chain has TRBV7-9 and TRBJ1-1; D may be TRBD1 (6 bases). Germline assignment: CDR1 SEHNR and CDR2 FQNEAQ (reference sequence). The CDR3 sequence is 14 residues long. Trimming cost V 1 base and J 8 bases, with 14 bases left between them.

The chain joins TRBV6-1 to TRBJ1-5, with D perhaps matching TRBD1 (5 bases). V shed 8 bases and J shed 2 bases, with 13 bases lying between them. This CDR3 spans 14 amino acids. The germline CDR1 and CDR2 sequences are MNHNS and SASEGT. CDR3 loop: CASEARVGNQPQHF. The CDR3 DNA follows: TGTGCCAGCGAAGCCAGGGTCGGCAATCAGCCCCAGCATTTT.

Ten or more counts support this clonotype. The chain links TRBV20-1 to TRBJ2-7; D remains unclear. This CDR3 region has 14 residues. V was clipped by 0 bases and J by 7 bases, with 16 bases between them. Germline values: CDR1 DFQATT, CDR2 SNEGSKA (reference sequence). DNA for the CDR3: TGCAGTGCTAGAGATAGACGGAGCCTACGGGAGCAGTACTTC. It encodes CSARDRRSLREQYF.